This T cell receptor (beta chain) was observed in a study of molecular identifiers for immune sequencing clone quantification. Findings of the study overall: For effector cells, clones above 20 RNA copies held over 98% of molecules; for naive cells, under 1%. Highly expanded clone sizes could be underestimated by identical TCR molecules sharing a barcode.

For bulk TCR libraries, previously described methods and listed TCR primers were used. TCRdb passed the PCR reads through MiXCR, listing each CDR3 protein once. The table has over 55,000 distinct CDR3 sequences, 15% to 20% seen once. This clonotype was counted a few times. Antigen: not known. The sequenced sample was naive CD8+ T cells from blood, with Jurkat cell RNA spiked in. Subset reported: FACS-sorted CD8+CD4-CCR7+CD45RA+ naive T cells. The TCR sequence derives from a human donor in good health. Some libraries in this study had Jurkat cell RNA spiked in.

The CDR3 bases are TGTGCCACCAGTGATCCGGGGACACTAACCACCGGGGAGCTGTTTTTT. Translated: CATSDPGTLTTGELFF. The chain recombines TRBV24-1 with TRBJ2-2, with a possible D match to TRBD1 (6 bases). Germline V gene data show CDR1 as KGHDR and CDR2 as SFDVKD. The V gene lost 3 bases and the J gene lost 4 bases, with 14 bases spanning the gap. The CDR3 totals 16 residues.